This passage covers 31 T cell receptor beta chains from one sample sequenced in a study of T cells in Graves' hyperthyroidism and ophthalmopathy. Amplification targeted TCR beta CDR3 regions from RNA transcripts. A set of HTBI primers served as the primers for a first-round RT-PCR of the TCR CDR3. TCRdb ran MiXCR on the multiplex PCR reads and lists one entry per CDR3 protein. The sample includes 350,000 to 450,000 distinct CDR3 sequences, approximately 14% of them seen just once. Material: blood. The receptors were gathered from a woman in her fifties or sixties with Graves' hyperthyroidism.

This clonotype was counted many times. The chain is built from TRBV11-3 and TRBJ2-3; 11 bases map to TRBD2. The CDR3 spans 18 residues. V was pared by 5 bases and J by 6 bases, with 16 bases of the junction left unmatched. Germline V lookup: CDR1 SGHNT, CDR2 YENEEA. CDR3 sequence reads: CASSLPPGLADWWDTQYF. As DNA, the CDR3 is TGTGCCAGCAGCCTCCCTCCGGGACTAGCGGACTGGTGGGATACGCAGTATTTT.

This clonotype was observed a handful of times. The chain links TRBV19 to TRBJ1-1, with D possibly TRBD1 on 5 matching bases. CDR1 is LNHDA and CDR2 is SQIVND in the germline V gene (reference sequence). This CDR3 is 16 amino acids long. Trimming pared 5 bases from V and 4 bases from J, leaving 20 bases between. Here the CDR3 reads CASSEGQSPGGTEAFF. The DNA of the CDR3 is TGTGCCAGTAGTGAAGGGCAATCTCCTGGGGGCACTGAAGCTTTCTTT.

This clonotype occurred a few times. The chain links TRBV4-1 to TRBJ2-1; weak D call: TRBD2 (7 bases). Trimming pared 4 bases from V and 8 bases from J, leaving 24 bases between. Germline CDR1 and CDR2: MGHRA and YSYEKL. The CDR3 extends over 17 amino acids. In DNA, the CDR3 is TGCGCCAGCAGCCCCGTTTCTGGGCGGGGGCGCTTTCATGAGCAGTTCTTC. Its protein is CASSPVSGRGRFHEQFF.

Ten or more counts support this clonotype. J is TRBJ2-7 and V is TRBV12-3 or TRBV12-4; D perhaps matches TRBD2 (6 bases). This CDR3 is 14 amino acids long. V was cut by 5 bases and J by 3 bases, with 14 bases left in between. CDR3 residues: CASSRPGRSYEQYF. The CDR3 nucleotides are TGTGCCAGCAGTAGACCGGGGAGGAGCTACGAGCAGTACTTC.

The rearrangement joins TRBV19 to TRBJ2-3; no definite D call. Germline CDR1 LNHDA, CDR2 SQIVND (reference sequence). The length of the CDR3 is 14 residues. The V and J ends lost 6 bases and 4 bases respectively, with 14 bases between them. This CDR3 is CASSNWGFADTQYF. In DNA, the CDR3 is TGTGCCAGTAGCAACTGGGGTTTTGCAGATACGCAGTATTTT.

This clonotype occurred many times. V and J are TRBV11-2 and TRBJ2-5; unclear D gene. The CDR3 runs 13 residues. V lost 6 bases, J lost 2 bases, and 10 bases lay in between. Germline V lookup: CDR1 SGHAT, CDR2 FQNNGV. DNA of the CDR3: TGTGCCAGCAGGCTGGTGGGGCAAGAGACCCAGTACTTC. It codes for CASRLVGQETQYF. Using reference TRBV11-2 and TRBJ2-5 for the parts outside the CDR3, the full variable domain is EAGVAQSPRYKIIEKRQSVAFWCNPISGHATLYWYQQILGQGPKLLIQFQNNGVVDDSQLPKDRFSAERLKGVDSTLKIQPAKLEDSAVYLCASRLVGQETQYFGPGTRLLVL.

In its sample, this clonotype was seen many times. V is TRBV2 and J is TRBJ1-5; TRBD1 might be the D (5 bases). The CDR3 runs to 14 residues. Germline CDR1 reads SNHLY; CDR2 reads FYNNEI. Deletions cut 9 bases from V and 2 bases from J, with 14 bases between. The CDR3 is CASRRWGGNQPQHF. For the CDR3, the DNA is TGTGCCAGTCGAAGATGGGGGGGCAATCAGCCCCAGCATTTT.

J is TRBJ2-7 and V is TRBV27; D is undetermined. Germline V gene sequence: CDR1 MNHEY, CDR2 SMNVEV (reference sequence). Trimming removed 0 bases from V and 3 bases from J, with 6 bases in between. CDR3 size: 13 residues. The CDR3: CASSLSGYYEQYF. CDR3 in DNA: TGTGCCAGCAGTTTATCCGGATACTACGAGCAGTACTTC.

This clonotype has ten or more counts. This chain connects TRBV20-1 to TRBJ2-1, with 11 nucleotides matching TRBD2. Germline V gives CDR1 DFQATT, CDR2 SNEGSKA (reference sequence). The CDR3 extends over 15 amino acids. J gave up 1 base and V 3 bases, and 2 bases lay outside the gene matches. The CDR3 sequence: CSASTSGSSYNEQFF. Here the CDR3 DNA reads TGCAGTGCTAGCACTAGCGGGAGTTCCTACAATGAGCAGTTCTTC.

This clonotype was seen many times. The V call is TRBV20-1, the J call TRBJ1-4, with no clear D. V was cut by 5 bases and J by 0 bases, with 13 bases left in between. Germline-derived CDR1 and CDR2 are DFQATT and SNEGSKA (reference sequence). The CDR3 has 15 amino acids. The CDR3 protein is CSAGMISATNEKLFF. CDR3 sequence (DNA): TGCAGTGCTGGGATGATCTCCGCAACTAATGAAAAACTGTTTTTT.

A few counts support this clonotype. The chain combines TRBV6-1 with TRBJ2-1, with D perhaps TRBD2 (6 bases). Germline loops: CDR1 MNHNS, CDR2 SASEGT. The CDR3 runs 17 residues. V dropped 5 bases and J dropped 0 bases, with 17 bases sitting between them. The CDR3 coding sequence is TGTGCCAGCAGTTACCCCCCGGGTAGCGGCTCCTACAATGAGCAGTTCTTC. Its protein product is CASSYPPGSGSYNEQFF.

The V and J genes are TRBV7-8 and TRBJ1-6; D remains ambiguous. V gave up 2 bases and J gave up 8 bases, with 7 bases separating them. CDR1 and CDR2 from the germline V gene are SGHVS and FQNEAQ. The CDR3 is 13 amino acids. The CDR3 here is CASSLWADSPLHF. In DNA form, the CDR3 reads TGTGCCAGCAGCTTATGGGCGGATTCACCCCTCCACTTT.

V is TRBV29-1 and J is TRBJ2-2, with D perhaps matching TRBD1 or TRBD2 (5 bases each). Germline V gene data show CDR1 as SQVTM and CDR2 as ANQGSEA. Between the trimmed V and J ends, which lost 4 bases and 6 bases, there was a span of 18 bases. This CDR3 region has 15 residues. CDR3 sequence reads: CSVGGTGPEAGELFF. Here the CDR3 DNA reads TGCAGCGTTGGGGGGACGGGACCCGAAGCCGGGGAGCTGTTTTTT.

In DNA, the CDR3 is TGCGCCAGCAGCGGAGGACTAGCGGGGGCCACAAGCTCCTACAATGAGCAGTTCTTC. As protein: CASSGGLAGATSSYNEQFF. The chain has TRBV4-1 and TRBJ2-1; 13 positions agree with TRBD2. CDR3 length equals 19 residues. Germline V gene sequence: CDR1 MGHRA, CDR2 YSYEKL. The trim removed 5 bases at V and 0 bases at J, leaving 10 bases unmatched.

This clonotype was detected a few times. This rearrangement joins TRBV6-6 to TRBJ1-5, with TRBD1 matching over 7 bases. This CDR3 has 15 amino acids. Germline trimming cut 4 bases from V and 5 bases from J; bases unmatched to any gene: 8. Germline CDR1 is MNHNY and CDR2 is SVGAGI (reference sequence). The CDR3: CASSSIQGPHQPQHF. In DNA, the CDR3 is TGTGCCAGCAGTTCTATACAGGGGCCGCATCAGCCCCAGCATTTT.

This clonotype was detected a few times. This chain uses TRBV29-1 with TRBJ1-3, with no clear D. This CDR3 region has 11 residues. Germline V gene sequence: CDR1 SQVTM, CDR2 ANQGSEA. V lost 5 bases and J lost 0, with 2 bases in between. The CDR3 DNA sequence: TGCAGCGTTATCTCTGGAAACACCATATATTTT. This sequence encodes CSVISGNTIYF. The whole variable domain, filled in from reference TRBV29-1 and TRBJ1-3, reads SAVISQKPSRDICQRGTSLTIQCQVDSQVTMMFWYRQQPGQSLTLIATANQGSEATYESGFVIDKFPISRPNLTFSTLTVSNMSPEDSSIYLCSVISGNTIYFGEGSWLTVV.

Many counts were recorded for this clonotype. The rearrangement joins TRBV7-2 to TRBJ2-7, with 9 nucleotides matching TRBD2. V gave up 1 base and J gave up 2 bases; unmatched junction bases: 6. The CDR3 runs 16 residues. From germline, CDR1 is SGHTA and CDR2 FQGNSA. DNA of the CDR3: TGTGCCAGCAGCTTAGATGCGGGAGGGACAGCCTACGAGCAGTACTTC. Its protein product is CASSLDAGGTAYEQYF.

This clonotype has a count of ten or more. The chain combines TRBV5-1 with TRBJ2-4; D possibly corresponds to TRBD1 (6 bases). CDR3 length equals 17 residues. The germline V gene encodes CDR1 SGHRS and CDR2 YFSETQ. The V and J ends lost 3 bases and 6 bases respectively, with 22 bases between them. The CDR3 reads CASSSNPGQGLGNIQYF. The CDR3 DNA sequence: TGCGCCAGCAGCTCCAACCCGGGCCAGGGGTTGGGAAACATTCAGTACTTC. Full variable domain (outside the CDR3, taken from reference TRBV5-1 and TRBJ2-4): KAGVTQTPRYLIKTRGQQVTLSCSPISGHRSVSWYQQTPGQGLQFLFEYFSETQRNKGNFPGRFSGRQFSNSRSEMNVSTLELGDSALYLCASSSNPGQGLGNIQYFGAGTRLSVL.

The chain has TRBV7-9 and TRBJ2-3; D call uncertain. Trimming removed 2 bases from V and 1 base from J, with 10 bases in between. The germline V gene encodes CDR1 SEHNR and CDR2 FQNEAQ (reference sequence). The CDR3 runs 15 residues. CDR3 in DNA: TGTGCCAGCAGCTTACTCAGTGGGGGCACAGATACGCAGTATTTT. Protein: CASSLLSGGTDTQYF.

The table lists this clonotype with many counts. This chain uses TRBV20-1 with TRBJ2-7, with 13 bases fitting TRBD2. This CDR3 has 15 residues. The germline V gene has CDR1 DFQATT and CDR2 SNEGSKA (reference sequence). V shed 5 bases, J shed 4 bases, and the junction held 8 bases outside the gene matches. The CDR3 sequence is CSAPWTSGGPYEQYF. For the CDR3, the DNA is TGCAGTGCTCCCTGGACTAGCGGGGGACCTTACGAGCAGTACTTC.

This clonotype was counted a few times. This rearrangement joins TRBV27 to TRBJ1-3; D is ambiguous. V was cut by 7 bases and J by 1 base, with 11 bases left in between. Germline lookup yields CDR1 MNHEY and CDR2 SMNVEV (reference sequence). The CDR3 consists of 14 residues. The CDR3 DNA reads as TGTGCCAGCATAACTGGACCTTCTGGAAACACCATATATTTT. Translating gives CASITGPSGNTIYF.

This chain joins TRBV6-1 and TRBJ1-2, with D unresolved. CDR3 length equals 13 residues. Germline loops: CDR1 MNHNS, CDR2 SASEGT. V lost 9 bases and J 7 bases, leaving 18 bases between the germline ends. As DNA, the CDR3 is TGTGCCAGTACCCTATTTTCCGTTGGTGGCTACACCTTC. This encodes CASTLFSVGGYTF.

This clonotype was seen repeatedly, ten times or more. The chain couples TRBV19 to TRBJ1-2, with a weak D call TRBD1 (5 bases). Trimming took off 9 bases at V and 0 bases at J, with 17 bases between the two ends. Germline values: CDR1 LNHDA, CDR2 SQIVND (reference sequence). The CDR3 extends over 15 amino acids. CDR3 nucleotides: TGTGCCAGCGTCCGTGACAGTGCCTCTAACTATGGCTACACCTTC. Amino acids: CASVRDSASNYGYTF.

This clonotype was seen many times. CDR3 sequence reads: CASSEEGQGTDTQYF. The CDR3 DNA sequence: TGTGCCAGCAGTGAAGAGGGACAGGGTACAGATACGCAGTATTTT. The chain recombines TRBV6-1 with TRBJ2-3; 9 nucleotides align to TRBD1. With V trimmed by 1 base and J by 3 bases, 2 bases remained unmatched. This CDR3 comprises 15 residues. CDR1 and CDR2 from the germline V gene are MNHNS and SASEGT.

This clonotype was counted at least ten times. V gene TRBV5-1 combines with J gene TRBJ2-7; 8 bases agree with TRBD2. The ends lost 0 bases at V and 4 bases at J; junction bases unmatched: 6. CDR1 is SGHRS, CDR2 YFSETQ, per germline. The CDR3 length is 15 residues. CDR3 DNA sequence: TGCGCCAGCAGCTTGGCGGCGGGGGGCAAATACGAGCAGTACTTC. Encoded protein: CASSLAAGGKYEQYF.

This clonotype came up many times. The rearrangement uses TRBV2 and TRBJ2-7; D gene ambiguous. The CDR3 is made up of 10 amino acids. The V end lost 6 bases, the J end lost 2 bases, and 2 bases lay between the germline ends. Germline lookup yields CDR1 SNHLY and CDR2 FYNNEI. This CDR3 reads CASRAYEQYF. The CDR3, as DNA: TGTGCCAGCAGAGCCTACGAGCAGTACTTC.

The chain combines TRBV7-3 with TRBJ2-1; D may match TRBD1 or TRBD2 (5 bases each). The V end lost 5 bases, the J end lost 3 bases, and 14 bases lay between the germline ends. Per the germline V gene, CDR1 is SGHTA and CDR2 is FQGTGA. The CDR3 is 15 residues long. CDR3 region: CASSRTRDHYNEQFF. DNA for the CDR3: TGTGCCAGCAGCCGCACCCGGGACCACTACAATGAGCAGTTCTTC.

The V call is TRBV6-5, the J call TRBJ2-7; 7 bases align to TRBD1. The ends lost 0 bases at V and 7 bases at J; junction bases unmatched: 6. Germline V gives CDR1 MNHEY, CDR2 SVGAGI. This CDR3 is 14 amino acids long. The chain's CDR3 is CASSYSRGRREQYF. CDR3 DNA sequence: TGTGCCAGCAGTTACTCGAGGGGGCGGAGGGAGCAGTACTTC.

This clonotype was observed many times. This chain joins TRBV5-1 and TRBJ2-1; 9 nucleotides line up with TRBD2. Germline V gene lookup returns CDR1 SGHRS and CDR2 YFSETQ. Trimming removed 1 base from V and 5 bases from J; junction bases left unmatched: 7. This CDR3 is 16 amino acids long. In nucleotides, the CDR3 is TGCGCCAGCAGCTTGAGACTAGCGGCGGGGAACAATGAGCAGTTCTTC. Amino acid sequence: CASSLRLAAGNNEQFF.

This clonotype was seen ten or more times. The rearrangement joins TRBV10-3 to TRBJ2-3; TRBD1 aligns across 11 bases. Germline CDR1 is ENHRY and CDR2 is SYGVKD. The CDR3 consists of 15 residues. Germline trimming cut 7 bases from V and 4 bases from J; bases unmatched to any gene: 7. CDR3 amino acids: CAITPGQGGADTQYF. DNA of the CDR3: TGTGCCATCACCCCGGGACAGGGGGGCGCAGATACGCAGTATTTT.

The table lists this clonotype with many counts. V and J are TRBV28 and TRBJ1-2, with a weak D call TRBD1 (6 bases). Between the trimmed V and J ends, which lost 2 bases and 3 bases, there was a span of 10 bases. Germline-derived CDR1 and CDR2 are MDHEN and SYDVKM. This CDR3 has 14 amino acids. Here the CDR3 reads CASSLGRGDYGYTF. DNA of the CDR3: TGTGCCAGCAGTTTAGGCAGGGGAGACTATGGCTACACCTTC.